These 18 T cell receptor beta chains came from one sample sequenced in a study of response to subunit inactivated influenza vaccine. Via MiXCR, TCRdb re-called the RT-PCR reads, giving one row per CDR3 protein. This repertoire shows hundreds of thousands of distinct CDR3 sequences, about 7.6% found once; its top ten account for around 13%. Material: PBMCs from blood, obtained roughly 24 months after vaccination. The receptors derive from a man between 50 and 75 years old who received an inactivated influenza vaccine.

This clonotype was counted a few times. The chain combines TRBV12-3 or TRBV12-4 with TRBJ1-5; D is ambiguous. The CDR3 spans 12 residues. V was clipped by 2 bases and J by 7 bases, with 6 bases between them. CDR3 protein: CASSLLAQPQHF. The CDR3 DNA is TGTGCCAGCAGTTTATTAGCACAGCCCCAGCATTTT.

Ten or more counts support this clonotype. This chain connects TRBV27 to TRBJ2-7, with 8 bases that match TRBD1. Germline CDR1 is MNHEY and CDR2 is SMNVEV (reference sequence). The CDR3 contains 16 residues. J lost 5 bases, V lost 2 bases, and 11 bases had no gene match. The CDR3 sequence is CASSLVGQGSSDEQYF. The CDR3 DNA is TGTGCCAGCAGTTTAGTAGGACAGGGTTCATCGGACGAGCAGTACTTC.

V gene TRBV20-1 combines with J gene TRBJ1-1; D possibly corresponds to TRBD1 (6 bases). Looked up from germline, CDR1 is DFQATT and CDR2 is SNEGSKA (reference sequence). The CDR3 loop spans 15 amino acids. CDR3 residues: CFARPPGHPNTEAFF. CDR3 in DNA: TGCTTTGCTAGACCTCCGGGACACCCGAACACTGAAGCTTTCTTT.

This clonotype was picked up many times. V usage is TRBV11-2 and J usage is TRBJ2-7; no reliable D call. Trimming shortened V by 5 bases and J by 2 bases, and 13 bases separated the two germline ends. Germline CDR1 SGHAT, CDR2 FQNNGV. The CDR3 loop spans 14 amino acids. DNA for the CDR3: TGTGCCAGCAGCCACACCCCAGGTCCCTACGAGCAGTACTTC. Amino acid sequence: CASSHTPGPYEQYF.

This clonotype was counted a few times. CDR3 residues: CASSTRDATGEKLFF. CDR3 coding DNA: TGCGCCAGCAGCACCCGGGACGCAACCGGAGAAAAACTGTTTTTT. The V call is TRBV5-1, the J call TRBJ1-4, with TRBD1 as a possible D gene (5 bases). Germline-derived CDR1 and CDR2 are SGHRS and YFSETQ. Trimming pared 4 bases from V and 8 bases from J, leaving 18 bases between. The CDR3 runs to 15 residues.

In this sample, this clonotype turned up a few times. The chain is built from TRBV7-9 and TRBJ2-1, with a weak D call TRBD1 (5 bases). This CDR3 region has 14 residues. CDR1 is SEHNR, CDR2 FQNEAQ, per germline (reference sequence). V lost 1 base, J lost 6 bases, and 10 bases lay in between. The CDR3 nucleotides read TGTGCCAGCAGCTTAGTGGGGCCACTCAATGAGCAGTTCTTC. Translated: CASSLVGPLNEQFF.

This clonotype has ten or more counts. This rearrangement joins TRBV29-1 to TRBJ2-7, with 10 nucleotides matching TRBD1. There are 15 residues in the CDR3. Germline trimming cut 7 bases from V and 1 base from J; bases unmatched to any gene: 10. CDR1 is SQVTM and CDR2 is ANQGSEA in the germline V gene. The CDR3: CSARSRDRGSYEQYF. In DNA, the CDR3 is TGCAGCGCCCGATCCCGGGACAGGGGTTCCTACGAGCAGTACTTC.

This clonotype was detected many times. This chain links TRBV10-1 with TRBJ1-1; the D gene is possibly TRBD1 (5 bases). Germline V CDR1 and CDR2: WNHNN, SYGVQD (reference sequence). This CDR3 spans 15 amino acids. Trimming took off 0 bases at V and 4 bases at J, with 12 bases between the two ends. CDR3 sequence: CASSESRGTGTEAFF. DNA of the CDR3: TGCGCCAGCAGTGAGTCCCGGGGGACGGGCACTGAAGCTTTCTTT.

In this sample, this clonotype turned up many times. This chain uses TRBV20-1 with TRBJ2-3, with 12 nucleotides matching TRBD2. V was pared by 0 bases and J by 8 bases, with 9 bases of the junction left unmatched. CDR1 is DFQATT and CDR2 is SNEGSKA in the germline V gene (reference sequence). CDR3 length: 16 amino acids. CDR3 protein: CSARDQLAGGPGTQYF. CDR3 bases: TGCAGTGCTAGAGATCAGCTAGCGGGGGGGCCGGGTACGCAGTATTTT.

The J gene is TRBJ1-3, the V gene TRBV18; TRBD1 agrees at 7 bases. Looked up from germline, CDR1 is KGHSH and CDR2 is LQKENI. The CDR3 consists of 15 residues. The V and J ends lost 3 bases and 1 base, in that order; junction bases with no gene match: 3. This chain's CDR3 is CASSPPTGSGNTIYF. Written as DNA, the CDR3 is TGTGCCAGCTCACCCCCGACAGGGTCTGGAAACACCATATATTTT.

The table lists this clonotype with a few counts. This sequence joins TRBV3-1 and TRBJ2-2; D unclear. Germline V CDR1 and CDR2: LGHDT, YNNKEL (reference sequence). The V and J ends lost 2 bases and 7 bases respectively, with 8 bases between them. This CDR3 spans 13 amino acids. CDR3 amino acids: CASSQIKVGELFF. CDR3 coding DNA: TGTGCCAGCAGCCAAATCAAAGTCGGGGAGCTGTTTTTT.

V gene TRBV5-1 combines with J gene TRBJ2-7, with D perhaps matching TRBD1 (6 bases). The CDR3 has 12 amino acids. V was pared by 2 bases and J by 7 bases, with 10 bases between. CDR1 is SGHRS, CDR2 YFSETQ, per germline. CDR3 nucleotide sequence: TGCGCCAGCAGCTTCAGGGGTCGGGAGCAGTACTTC. Translated: CASSFRGREQYF.

This clonotype was seen a few times. V and J are TRBV19 and TRBJ2-2; the D gene is possibly TRBD1 (6 bases). CDR1 is LNHDA and CDR2 is SQIVND in the germline V gene (reference sequence). V lost 8 bases and J 7 bases, leaving 14 bases between the germline ends. The CDR3 covers 13 residues. CDR3 nucleotides: TGTGCCAGTCACACACAGGGCGGCGGGGAGCTGTTTTTT. This codes for CASHTQGGGELFF.

This clonotype was detected only a few times. The rearrangement uses TRBV7-2 and TRBJ1-6; 9 bases agree with TRBD1. Looked up from germline, CDR1 is SGHTA and CDR2 is FQGNSA. V was clipped by 1 base and J by 5 bases; unmatched bases: 3. The CDR3 covers 16 residues. The CDR3 is CASSLVGTGNNSPLHF. The CDR3 DNA reads TGTGCCAGCAGCTTAGTAGGGACAGGGAATAATTCACCCCTCCACTTT.

The chain couples TRBV3-1 to TRBJ2-2; 9 bases align to TRBD2. The ends lost 2 bases at V and 1 base at J; junction bases unmatched: 2. Germline V gene sequence: CDR1 LGHDT, CDR2 YNNKEL (reference sequence). The CDR3 loop spans 16 amino acids. This CDR3 is CASSQHSGRNTGELFF. In nucleotides, the CDR3 is TGTGCCAGCAGCCAACATAGCGGGAGGAACACCGGGGAGCTGTTTTTT.

This clonotype appeared a few times. The DNA for the CDR3 is TGTGCCAGCAGCGCGCCCGGCCGATACAATGAGCAGTTCTTC. Its protein product is CASSAPGRYNEQFF. The V call is TRBV11-3, the J call TRBJ2-1; unclear D gene. Germline CDR1 and CDR2: SGHNT and YENEEA. The CDR3 totals 14 residues. Deletions cut 5 bases from V and 4 bases from J, with 12 bases between.

This clonotype was counted a few times. This chain connects TRBV24-1 to TRBJ2-6; D gene unclear. Germline lookup yields CDR1 KGHDR and CDR2 SFDVKD. Trimming left V 3 bases short and J 3 bases short, with 11 bases between. CDR3 length: 16 amino acids. The DNA for the CDR3 is TGTGCCACCAGTGATACTGCCCTAGGTGGGGCCAACGTCCTGACTTTC. Its protein product is CATSDTALGGANVLTF.

This clonotype has just a few counts. This chain links TRBV20-1 with TRBJ2-1; 9 bases line up with TRBD2. CDR3 length: 15 residues. J was trimmed by 2 bases and V by 6 bases; bases with no gene match: 8. CDR1 is DFQATT, CDR2 SNEGSKA, per germline (reference sequence). The CDR3 is CSAKDGTSPYNEQFF. The DNA for the CDR3 is TGCAGTGCAAAGGACGGGACTAGCCCCTACAATGAGCAGTTCTTC.